The next 21 T cell receptor beta chains were all read from a single sample in a study of response to subunit inactivated influenza vaccine. Each CDR3 protein gets one entry after TCRdb re-called the RT-PCR reads with MiXCR. The sample carries hundreds of thousands of distinct CDR3 sequences, about 11% recorded once. The sample also formed part of further work on T cells expressing NK-cell markers. From that second work: Scientists made TCR beta cDNA using 5'RACE template switching with UMIs.

Sequenced material: PBMCs from blood, taken on the day of vaccination. Every receptor here comes from a man aged 45 to 65 who received an inactivated influenza vaccine.

This clonotype has a handful of counts. V usage is TRBV4-1 and J usage is TRBJ1-6; weak D call: TRBD1 (5 bases). In germline, CDR1 is MGHRA, CDR2 YSYEKL. This CDR3 comprises 15 residues. V lost 1 base and J 7 bases, leaving 11 bases between the germline ends. CDR3 DNA: TGCGCCAGCAGCCAAGGACCTAGGGGCAATTCACCCCTCCACTTT. This translates into CASSQGPRGNSPLHF.

V gene TRBV20-1 combines with J gene TRBJ1-6, with TRBD1 matching 7 bases. Germline-derived CDR1 and CDR2 are DFQATT and SNEGSKA (reference sequence). J was trimmed by 8 bases and V by 3 bases; bases with no gene match: 10. The CDR3 spans 15 residues. As DNA, the CDR3 is TGCAGTGCTAGCGCTCGCCGGGACAGATATTCACCCCTCCACTTT. It codes for CSASARRDRYSPLHF.

This clonotype has at least ten counts. This chain joins TRBV29-1 and TRBJ2-5; TRBD2 matches 12 bases. Trimming removed 4 bases from V and 5 bases from J; junction bases left unmatched: 8. CDR1 SQVTM and CDR2 ANQGSEA come from the germline V gene. There are 15 residues in the CDR3. The CDR3 DNA reads as TGCAGCGTTGCGGCTAGCGGGGGGGCCAGTGAGACCCAGTACTTC. This translates into CSVAASGGASETQYF.

In its sample, this clonotype was seen a few times. The chain links TRBV7-2 to TRBJ2-3, with 7 nucleotides matching TRBD2. The CDR3 loop spans 15 amino acids. After removal of 4 bases from V and 5 bases from J, the junction contained 9 bases not matched to a gene. From germline, CDR1 is SGHTA and CDR2 FQGNSA. The CDR3 DNA reads TGTGCCAGCAGCTCAGGGAGACTAGCAGGAGATACGCAGTATTTT. Translated, it gives CASSSGRLAGDTQYF.

This clonotype was observed a few times. This chain uses TRBV7-2 with TRBJ1-1; no definite D call. Germline CDR1 reads SGHTA; CDR2 reads FQGNSA. Between the trimmed V and J ends, which lost 5 bases and 6 bases, there was a span of 19 bases. The CDR3 covers 15 residues. The CDR3 sequence: CASSTRTSLIPEAFF. Written as DNA, the CDR3 is TGTGCCAGCAGCACGCGGACTTCCCTTATTCCTGAAGCTTTCTTT. Filled out from reference TRBV7-2 and TRBJ1-1, the complete variable domain reads GAGVSQSPSNKVTEKGKDVELRCDPISGHTALYWYRQSLGQGLEFLIYFQGNSAPDKSGLPSDRFSAERTGGSVSTLTIQRTQQEDSAVYLCASSTRTSLIPEAFFGQGTRLTVV.

The table lists this clonotype with a few counts. The chain uses TRBV9 and TRBJ1-2, with 9 bases that match TRBD1. Germline V lookup: CDR1 SGDLS, CDR2 YYNGEE. There are 15 residues in the CDR3. V trimming: 4 bases; J trimming: 2 bases; junction bases outside the gene matches: 6. CDR3: CASSPAGTGNYGYTF. CDR3 nucleotide sequence: TGTGCCAGCAGCCCCGCCGGGACAGGGAACTATGGCTACACCTTC.

The chain carries TRBV18 and TRBJ1-2; a weak D match, TRBD1 (5 bases). Looked up from germline, CDR1 is KGHSH and CDR2 is LQKENI. The V end was cut by 0 bases, the J end by 10 bases, with 15 bases between. This CDR3 comprises 14 residues. The DNA of the CDR3 is TGTGCCAGCTCACCACCGCAGAGTTGGGACTACTACACCTTC. The encoded protein is CASSPPQSWDYYTF.

This clonotype was seen more than once but under ten times. J is TRBJ1-6 and V is TRBV11-1, with D possibly matching TRBD1 (5 bases). This CDR3 spans 19 amino acids. CDR1 is SGHAT and CDR2 is FQDESV in the germline V gene (reference sequence). Trimming cost V 4 bases and J 10 bases, with 29 bases left between them. The CDR3, as DNA: TGTGCCAGCAGCTCCCTCCCTGGGGGACGGCACAAGTTAGGCTCACCCCTCCACTTT. Its protein product is CASSSLPGGRHKLGSPLHF.

This clonotype has just a few counts. V and J are TRBV19 and TRBJ2-7; D may be TRBD1 (6 bases). The CDR3 spans 15 residues. V lost 5 bases and J lost 4, with 18 bases in between. The germline V gene encodes CDR1 LNHDA and CDR2 SQIVND (reference sequence). CDR3 in amino acids: CASSAIQGTLYEQYF. Written as DNA, the CDR3 is TGTGCCAGTAGTGCGATACAGGGAACTCTTTACGAGCAGTACTTC.

This clonotype was seen a handful of times. V is TRBV4-2 and J is TRBJ1-4, with D uncertain. CDR3 length: 15 amino acids. In germline, CDR1 is LGHNA, CDR2 YNFKEQ. Trimming removed 2 bases from V and 0 bases from J, with 7 bases in between. CDR3 loop: CASSQSTTTNEKLFF. The CDR3 DNA reads as TGTGCCAGCAGCCAATCGACAACAACTAATGAAAAACTGTTTTTT.

The chain links TRBV7-6 to TRBJ2-7, with 7 nucleotides matching TRBD2. Unmatched junction bases numbered 15, after V lost 3 bases and J lost 4 bases. There are 17 residues in the CDR3. Per the germline V gene, CDR1 is SGHVS and CDR2 is FNYEAQ. The CDR3 DNA follows: TGTGCCAGCAGCTTGTTAGCGGCCCCCCGGGAGGATTACGAGCAGTACTTC. This encodes CASSLLAAPREDYEQYF.

The chain uses TRBV14 and TRBJ2-1, with a weak D call TRBD2 (5 bases). Trimming shortened V by 4 bases and J by 0 bases, and 10 bases separated the two germline ends. CDR1 and CDR2 from the germline V gene are SGHDN and FVKESK. This CDR3 contains 15 residues. In nucleotides, the CDR3 is TGTGCCAGCAGCCCCCTGGGGAGCTCCTACAATGAGCAGTTCTTC. Protein sequence: CASSPLGSSYNEQFF.

Only a few counts were recorded for this clonotype. The genes are TRBV5-1 and TRBJ2-2; the D gene is possibly TRBD2 (5 bases). V dropped 0 bases and J dropped 6 bases, with 15 bases sitting between them. Per germline, CDR1 SGHRS and CDR2 YFSETQ. This CDR3 has 16 residues. The CDR3 bases are TGCGCCAGCAGCTTGGCCCTACTGAGGGATTCCGGGGAGCTGTTTTTT. This gives the protein CASSLALLRDSGELFF.

This clonotype was seen ten or more times. The V and J genes are TRBV5-1 and TRBJ2-1; 8 nucleotides line up with TRBD2. From germline, CDR1 is SGHRS and CDR2 YFSETQ. With 0 bases clipped from V and 7 bases from J, the junction kept 6 bases outside the gene matches. This CDR3 contains 15 residues. This CDR3 reads CASSLAAGVENEQFF. CDR3 nucleotides: TGCGCCAGCAGCTTGGCAGCGGGAGTCGAAAATGAGCAGTTCTTC. Combining the CDR3 with reference TRBV5-1 and TRBJ2-1 gives the whole variable domain KAGVTQTPRYLIKTRGQQVTLSCSPISGHRSVSWYQQTPGQGLQFLFEYFSETQRNKGNFPGRFSGRQFSNSRSEMNVSTLELGDSALYLCASSLAAGVENEQFFGPGTRLTVL.

The sample holds a few counts of this clonotype. This rearrangement joins TRBV10-3 to TRBJ1-1; D unclear. V lost 0 bases, J lost 0 bases, and 8 bases lay in between. Germline CDR1 and CDR2: ENHRY and SYGVKD. The CDR3 is 15 residues long. This chain's CDR3 is CAISESIQLNTEAFF. The CDR3 DNA reads as TGTGCCATCAGTGAGTCGATACAGTTGAACACTGAAGCTTTCTTT.

This clonotype was observed at least ten times. The chain couples TRBV15 to TRBJ1-2; possibly TRBD1 for D (6 bases). V was pared by 9 bases and J by 1 base, with 15 bases between. Germline CDR1 is LNHNV and CDR2 is YYDKDF (reference sequence). The CDR3 loop spans 14 amino acids. This chain's CDR3 is CATQQGRDNYGYTF. The CDR3 nucleotides read TGTGCCACGCAGCAGGGGCGGGATAACTATGGCTACACCTTC.

V gene TRBV24-1 combines with J gene TRBJ2-2; 16 nucleotides match TRBD2. CDR1 KGHDR and CDR2 SFDVKD come from the germline V gene. V lost 2 bases to trimming and J lost 4 bases; unmatched junction nucleotides: 6. The CDR3 is 19 amino acids. Here the CDR3 reads CATSDSGLAGGQGTGELFF. CDR3 in DNA: TGTGCCACCAGTGATTCGGGACTAGCGGGAGGGCAGGGCACCGGGGAGCTGTTTTTT.

This clonotype was recorded many times. The J gene is TRBJ2-1, the V gene TRBV6-2 or TRBV6-3, with 8 bases fitting TRBD2. Trimming cost V 8 bases and J 8 bases; bases outside gene matches: 8. The germline gives CDR1 MNHEY, CDR2 SVGEGT. The CDR3 is made up of 13 amino acids. CDR3 DNA: TGTGCCAGCTTGAGCGGGGGTATCCATGAGCAGTTCTTC. Its protein is CASLSGGIHEQFF.

This clonotype was found many times. This chain joins TRBV5-1 and TRBJ1-2, with D uncertain. V was pared by 0 bases and J by 3 bases, with 9 bases between. The germline V gene has CDR1 SGHRS and CDR2 YFSETQ. This CDR3 is 14 amino acids long. DNA for the CDR3: TGCGCCAGCAGCTTGGATCCCGTCGACTATGGCTACACCTTC. Protein product: CASSLDPVDYGYTF.

The chain links TRBV4-1 to TRBJ2-5, with unresolved D. Trimming cost V 4 bases and J 1 base, with 10 bases left between them. The length of the CDR3 is 14 residues. Germline V gene lookup returns CDR1 MGHRA and CDR2 YSYEKL. The chain's CDR3 is CASSPLSGQETQYF. CDR3 in DNA: TGCGCCAGCAGCCCCCTCTCCGGCCAAGAGACCCAGTACTTC.

The table lists this clonotype with a few counts. The chain's CDR3 is CASSQEGSGGWLNIQYF. DNA for the CDR3: TGTGCCAGCAGCCAAGAGGGTAGCGGGGGGTGGTTAAACATTCAGTACTTC. This chain connects TRBV4-2 to TRBJ2-4, with 10 bases that match TRBD2. The V gene's germline CDR1 is LGHNA and CDR2 YNFKEQ. The CDR3 runs to 17 residues. The trim removed 0 bases at V and 6 bases at J, leaving 8 bases unmatched.